The rows below give T cell receptor beta chains drawn from one sample of a study of blood T cell repertoires in acute mononucleosis. Generated by immunoSEQ multiplex PCR, the TCRdb table keeps only in-frame clones and is missing some. The sample has around 1,500 clones; about 23% are singletons. The sample in question was EBV YVL epitope tetramer+ CD8+ T cells sorted from PBMCs, obtained during convalescence from infectious mononucleosis. These receptors all come from a woman between 18 and 29 years old with infectious mononucleosis caused by EBV. CDR3s include the opening cysteine and the closing phenylalanine or tryptophan. A D gene is named only where the DNA matches it firmly. The listing skips clone size in some rows; elsewhere it reads once, few, many or a size class.

V gene: TRBV9; clone size: few; D gene: .; J gene: TRBJ2-3; CDR3 DNA: TGTGCCAGCAGCCAAGAACCCCTAAGCGGAGATACGCAGTATTTT; CDR3 protein: CASSQEPLSGDTQYF
V gene: TRBV6-5; clone size: many; D gene: .; J gene: TRBJ2-3; CDR3 DNA: TGTGCCAGCAGCCAAGAACCCCTAAGCGGAGATACGCAGTATTTT; CDR3 protein: CASSQEPLSGDTQYF
V gene: TRBV6-1; clone size: many; D gene: .; J gene: TRBJ2-1; CDR3 DNA: TGTGCCAGCACGACAGCGAGCTCCTACAATGAGCAGTTCTTC; CDR3 protein: CASTTASSYNEQFF
V gene: TRBV29-1; clone size: few; D gene: TRBD2; J gene: TRBJ2-2; CDR3 DNA: TGCAGCGTTGCCATGCCCGCCGGTCTAGCGGGTGGTTCGAACACCGGGGAGCTGTTTTTT; CDR3 protein: CSVAMPAGLAGGSNTGELFF
V gene: TRBV6-1; clone size: .; D gene: .; J gene: TRBJ1-2; CDR3 DNA: TGTGCCAGCAGCCCCGGCTCGAGCCTTAGGGGCTACACCTTC; CDR3 protein: CASSPGSSLRGYTF
V gene: TRBV27; clone size: many; D gene: .; J gene: TRBJ1-1; CDR3 DNA: TGTGCCAGCAGACCTCTCCTCGGGGGCGGCACTGAAGCTTTCTTT; CDR3 protein: CASRPLLGGGTEAFF
V gene: TRBV29-1; clone size: .; D gene: TRBD2; J gene: TRBJ2-1; CDR3 DNA: TGCTGCGTAGTAGGGAGAGGGTCCGGGACTAGCGGGGCATACTCCTACAATGAGCAGTTCTTC; CDR3 protein: CCVVGRGSGTSGAYSYNEQFF
V gene: TRBV4-2; clone size: few; D gene: .; J gene: TRBJ2-4; CDR3 DNA: TGTGCCAGCAGCCCTCTTCGATGGGGCTCCAAAAACATTCAGTACTTC; CDR3 protein: CASSPLRWGSKNIQYF
V gene: TRBV11-3; clone size: .; D gene: .; J gene: TRBJ1-2; CDR3 DNA: TGTGCCAGCAGTTATATCGGGGTTGGCTACACCTTC; CDR3 protein: CASSYIGVGYTF
V gene: TRBV28; clone size: many; D gene: .; J gene: TRBJ2-2; CDR3 DNA: TGTGCCAGCAGTTCGGTGTTGGACTTCCTGGGGACCGGGGAGCTGTTTTTT; CDR3 protein: CASSSVLDFLGTGELFF
V gene: TRBV28; clone size: few; D gene: .; J gene: TRBJ2-3; CDR3 DNA: TGTGCCAGCAGCCAGGGGGGGGATACGCAGTATTTT; CDR3 protein: CASSQGGDTQYF
V gene: TRBV2; clone size: .; D gene: .; J gene: TRBJ2-3; CDR3 DNA: TGTGCCAGGAATGAAGCCTCAGATATCACAGATACGCAGTATTTT; CDR3 protein: CARNEASDITDTQYF
V gene: TRBV6-5; clone size: .; D gene: .; J gene: TRBJ2-2; CDR3 DNA: TGTGCCAGCAGACAAACGTCCGGGGAGCTGTTTTTT; CDR3 protein: CASRQTSGELFF
V gene: TRBV6-5; clone size: many; D gene: .; J gene: TRBJ2-1; CDR3 DNA: TGTGCCAGCAGTTTATATTCCAGTGAGCAGTTCTTC; CDR3 protein: CASSLYSSEQFF
V gene: TRBV29-1; clone size: few; D gene: TRBD2; J gene: TRBJ2-1; CDR3 DNA: TGCTGCGTAGGTGGGAGAGGGTCCGGGACTAGCGGGGCATACTCCTACAATGAGCAGTTCTTC; CDR3 protein: CCVGGRGSGTSGAYSYNEQFF
V gene: TRBV29-1; clone size: .; D gene: TRBD2; J gene: TRBJ2-1; CDR3 DNA: TGCAGCGTAGGTGGGACAGGGTCCGGGACTAGCGGGGCATTCTCCTACAATGAGCAGTTCTTC; CDR3 protein: CSVGGTGSGTSGAFSYNEQFF
V gene: TRBV23-1; clone size: .; D gene: .; J gene: TRBJ1-2; CDR3 DNA: TGCGCCAGCAGTCAAGCGATGTTACGCAGAAAGACCTATGGCTACACCTTC; CDR3 protein: CASSQAMLRRKTYGYTF
V gene: TRBV25-1; clone size: few; D gene: TRBD2; J gene: TRBJ2-7; CDR3 DNA: TGTGCCAGCAGTTTATCGATCCGGGAGGCTCTCTACGAGCAGTACTTC; CDR3 protein: CASSLSIREALYEQYF
V gene: TRBV28; clone size: few; D gene: .; J gene: TRBJ1-5; CDR3 DNA: TGTGCCAGCAGTTTCCTTCTGGGGGGGGGCTCAGCCCAGCATTTT; CDR3 protein: CASSFLLGGGSAQHF
V gene: TRBV5-6; clone size: .; D gene: .; J gene: TRBJ1-2; CDR3 DNA: TGTGCCAGCAGCCCCGGCTCCGGCGCGGGCTACACCTTC; CDR3 protein: CASSPGSGAGYTF
V gene: TRBV11-3; clone size: .; D gene: .; J gene: TRBJ2-1; CDR3 DNA: TGTGCCAGCAGCTTATCGGGGTATATCAATGAGCAGTTCTTC; CDR3 protein: CASSLSGYINEQFF
V gene: TRBV7-3; clone size: many; D gene: .; J gene: TRBJ1-2; CDR3 DNA: TGTGCCAGCAGCCCCGGGCCCGGGAGCTACACCTTC; CDR3 protein: CASSPGPGSYTF
V gene: TRBV2; clone size: .; D gene: .; J gene: TRBJ1-1; CDR3 DNA: TGTGCCAGCAGTTACCCTACGGCTGGGAACACTGAAGCTTTCTTT; CDR3 protein: CASSYPTAGNTEAFF
V gene: TRBV5-6; clone size: few; D gene: TRBD1; J gene: TRBJ1-2; CDR3 DNA: TGTGCCAGCAGTTGGACAGGGGGCGGCTACACCTTC; CDR3 protein: CASSWTGGGYTF
V gene: TRBV29-1; clone size: .; D gene: TRBD2; J gene: TRBJ2-1; CDR3 DNA: TGCAGCGTAGGAGGGCCAGGGGCCGGGACTAGCGGGGCATACTCCTACAATGAGCAGTTCTTC; CDR3 protein: CSVGGPGAGTSGAYSYNEQFF
V gene: TRBV5-6; clone size: .; D gene: .; J gene: TRBJ1-2; CDR3 DNA: TGTGGCAGCAGCCCTGGCTCGAGCCTTAGGGGCTACACCTTC; CDR3 protein: CGSSPGSSLRGYTF
V gene: TRBV7-8; clone size: .; D gene: TRBD1; J gene: TRBJ1-5; CDR3 DNA: TGTGCCAGTAGACCCCTCACAGGGGGCGGTCAGCCCCAGCATTTT; CDR3 protein: CASRPLTGGGQPQHF
V gene: TRBV7-3; clone size: few; D gene: .; J gene: TRBJ2-5; CDR3 DNA: TGTGCCAGCAGCGGCTTAAGGGGCAGTGGAGAGACCCAGTACTTC; CDR3 protein: CASSGLRGSGETQYF
V gene: TRBV6-1; clone size: .; D gene: TRBD1; J gene: TRBJ2-7; CDR3 DNA: TGTGCCAGCAGTTCCCACTCGGACAGGGTTGACGAGCAGTACTTC; CDR3 protein: CASSSHSDRVDEQYF
V gene: TRBV7-8; clone size: large; D gene: TRBD1; J gene: TRBJ1-5; CDR3 DNA: TGTGCCAGCCGAACAGGGGTAATGAGTAATCAGCCCCAGCATTTT; CDR3 protein: CASRTGVMSNQPQHF
V gene: TRBV19; clone size: large; D gene: TRBD1; J gene: TRBJ1-5; CDR3 DNA: TGTGCCAGTAGACCCCTCACAGGGGGCGGTCAGCCCCAGCATTTT; CDR3 protein: CASRPLTGGGQPQHF
V gene: TRBV29-1; clone size: .; D gene: TRBD2; J gene: TRBJ2-1; CDR3 DNA: TGCAGCGTAGGAGGGAGAGGTTCCGGGACTAGCGGGGCATACTCCTACAATGAGCAGTTCTTC; CDR3 protein: CSVGGRGSGTSGAYSYNEQFF
V gene: TRBV29-1; clone size: once; D gene: TRBD2; J gene: TRBJ2-1; CDR3 DNA: TGCAGCGTTGGAGGGACAGGGTGCGGGACTAGCGGGGCATACTCCTACAATGAGCAGTTCTTC; CDR3 protein: CSVGGTGCGTSGAYSYNEQFF
V gene: TRBV7-6; clone size: once; D gene: TRBD1; J gene: TRBJ2-1; CDR3 DNA: TGTGTTTGCAGGGGGACAGGGGGCCTATACAATGAGCAGTTCTTC; CDR3 protein: CVCRGTGGLYNEQFF
V gene: TRBV7-1; clone size: .; D gene: .; J gene: TRBJ1-1; CDR3 DNA: TGTGCCAGCAGCTTAGGTACTCTTCTCGGCACTGAAGCTTTCTTT; CDR3 protein: CASSLGTLLGTEAFF
V gene: TRBV28; clone size: few; D gene: .; J gene: TRBJ1-5; CDR3 DNA: TGTGCCATCAGTTTCCTTCTGGGGGGGGCTCAGCCCCATCATTTT; CDR3 protein: CAISFLLGGAQPHHF
V gene: TRBV29-1; clone size: .; D gene: .; J gene: TRBJ2-1; CDR3 DNA: TGCAGCGTAGGTGGGACAGGGTCCGTGACTAGCGGTGCATACTCCTACAATGAGCAGTTCTTC; CDR3 protein: CSVGGTGSVTSGAYSYNEQFF
V gene: TRBV29-1; clone size: .; D gene: TRBD2; J gene: TRBJ2-1; CDR3 DNA: TGCGTAGGAGGGACAGGGTCCGGGACTAGCGGGGCATACTCCTACAATGAGCAGTTCTTC; CDR3 protein: CVGGTGSGTSGAYSYNEQFF
V gene: TRBV6-5; clone size: .; D gene: .; J gene: TRBJ2-7; CDR3 DNA: TGTGCCAGCAGCCCCCTATTGGGGTCCGGAACCGAGCAGTACTTC; CDR3 protein: CASSPLLGSGTEQYF
V gene: TRBV28; clone size: many; D gene: TRBD2; J gene: TRBJ2-7; CDR3 DNA: TGTGCCAGCAGCTTAGTCCTAGCGGGAGTTCACGAGCAGTACTTC; CDR3 protein: CASSLVLAGVHEQYF
V gene: TRBV6-1; clone size: many; D gene: .; J gene: TRBJ1-1; CDR3 DNA: TGTGCCAGCAGACCTCTCCTCGGGGGCGGCACTGAAGCTTTCTTT; CDR3 protein: CASRPLLGGGTEAFF